Listed below are T cell receptor beta chains from one sample, sequenced in a study of T cell repertoires in cytomegalovirus infection. TCRdb called the reads again in MiXCR, with one record for every CDR3 protein. The profile covers 480,000 or so distinct CDR3 sequences, with approximately 10% appearing a single time and 9.5% to 13% taken by the ten largest. The sequenced sample was PBMCs. These receptors were obtained from a human donor in good health (CMV status not recorded). Some clones in this sample may be carry-over from other donors' samples. Each CDR3 is given with its conserved first and last residue. The D gene is left open where the match is weak. The size of a clone is reported for some rows only, either as once, few or many, or as a class for expanded clones.

clone_size,v_call,j_call,d_call,cdr3_nt,cdr3_aa
many,TRBV10-3,TRBJ1-2,-,TGTGCCATCAGTGCCGAGCGCGTCTATGGCTACACCTTC,CAISAERVYGYTF
-,TRBV15,TRBJ2-7,-,TGTGCCACCAGCGCTGGACCCACTCCTTACGAGCAGTACTTC,CATSAGPTPYEQYF
many,TRBV24-1,TRBJ1-5,-,TGTGCCACCAGTGACCCCGGCAAGTATCAGCCCCAGCATTTT,CATSDPGKYQPQHF
-,TRBV28,TRBJ2-7,TRBD1,TGTGCCAGCAGCAGGGACAGGGAAAGGGGCTACGAGCAGTACTTC,CASSRDRERGYEQYF
few,TRBV2,TRBJ1-1,-,TGTGCCAGCAGCCTTAGCGGCGGGGTGGGGAACACTGAAGCTTTCTTT,CASSLSGGVGNTEAFF
many,TRBV7-6,TRBJ2-5,TRBD2,TGTGCCAGCAGAAAAATTGCGGGGGGGCAAGAGACCCAGTACTTC,CASRKIAGGQETQYF
few,TRBV6-5,TRBJ2-1,TRBD2,TGTGCCAGCGGGGAGCGGGGTTACAATGAGCAGTTCTTC,CASGERGYNEQFF
many,TRBV5-5,TRBJ2-5,-,TGTGCCAGCGCTGGTCGGGTGGGGTTCCAAGAGACCCAGTACTTC,CASAGRVGFQETQYF
-,TRBV5-6,TRBJ1-3,TRBD1,TGTGCCAGCAGCTTCCTTAGGGGGCCAAACACCATATATTTT,CASSFLRGPNTIYF
many,TRBV14,TRBJ2-3,TRBD2,TGTGCCAGCAGCCCCCTGGGACTAGCGGGGACCGATACGCAGTATTTT,CASSPLGLAGTDTQYF
-,TRBV20-1,TRBJ1-4,-,TGCAGTGCACAGGGCCCTAGGGAAAAACTGTTTTTT,CSAQGPREKLFF
many,TRBV18,TRBJ1-1,-,TGTGCCAGCTCACTGGGGACACCCCTGAACACTGAAGCTTTCTTT,CASSLGTPLNTEAFF
many,TRBV5-8,TRBJ1-5,-,TGTGCCAGCAGTCGAAGGGGCGGCGGCAATCAGCCCCAGCATTTT,CASSRRGGGNQPQHF
many,TRBV7-3,TRBJ2-1,TRBD2,TGTGCCAGCAGCTCCTCCCGGGAGGATGAGCAGTTCTTC,CASSSSREDEQFF
-,TRBV19,TRBJ2-1,-,TGTGCCAGTAGGCAATCTGGGATAACAACAAGCAATGAGCAGTTCTTC,CASRQSGITTSNEQFF
many,TRBV15,TRBJ1-3,TRBD1,TGTGCCACCAGCAGAGAGGACAGGCTCTCTGGAAACACCATATATTTT,CATSREDRLSGNTIYF
-,TRBV5-4,TRBJ1-4,-,TGTGCCAGCAGCTTTGACCCAGGGGCAACTAATGAAAAACTGTTTTTT,CASSFDPGATNEKLFF
many,TRBV25-1,TRBJ2-1,-,TGTGCCAGCAGTGGGGTTAGCTCCTACAATGAGCAGTTCTTC,CASSGVSSYNEQFF
many,TRBV6-5,TRBJ1-2,-,TGTGCCAGCATCTCAGGGGTCGGCTACACCTTC,CASISGVGYTF
-,TRBV5-1,TRBJ1-4,-,TGCGCCAGCAGCCGAAATACAGCTAATGAAAAACTGTTTTTT,CASSRNTANEKLFF
-,TRBV20-1,TRBJ1-5,TRBD1,TGCAGTGCTTTTCCGGGACAGAAAAATCAGCCCCAGCATTTT,CSAFPGQKNQPQHF
few,TRBV3-1,TRBJ1-4,TRBD1,TGTGCCAGCAGCCAAGACGACAGGGCGGAAAAACTGTTTTTT,CASSQDDRAEKLFF
many,TRBV2,TRBJ2-1,-,TGTGCCAGCAGTGAACTCCCATACAATGAGCAGTTCTTC,CASSELPYNEQFF
many,TRBV5-6,TRBJ2-6,TRBD1,TGTGCCAGCAGCTTGGGACAGGGTTTTCCTGGGGCCAACGTCCTGACTTTC,CASSLGQGFPGANVLTF
few,TRBV20-1,TRBJ1-1,-,TGCAGTGCTAGACCTGCAAGAGGGCTCACTGAAGCTTTCTTT,CSARPARGLTEAFF
many,TRBV2,TRBJ2-1,-,TGTGCCAGCAGTGATCAACTGGGGCCCCCATCCTACAATGAGCAGTTCTTC,CASSDQLGPPSYNEQFF
many,TRBV6-1,TRBJ2-5,TRBD1,TGTGCCAGCAATGCGGACAGGGTGGGGACCCAGTACTTC,CASNADRVGTQYF
many,TRBV19,TRBJ2-3,-,TGTGCCAGTAGTATAGAACGGCATACGCAGTATTTT,CASSIERHTQYF
many,TRBV7-9,TRBJ1-4,TRBD1,TGTGCCAGCAGCACCGGGACAGGGCGTGGTGAAAAACTGTTTTTT,CASSTGTGRGEKLFF
few,TRBV10-3,TRBJ2-1,TRBD2,TGTGCCACCTCCGGCGGGAGGGGGGACAATGAGCAGTTCTTC,CATSGGRGDNEQFF
-,TRBV5-6,TRBJ2-5,-,TGTGCCAGCAGCTCACCATTGCGGGTCCAGGGAGAGACCCAGTACTTC,CASSSPLRVQGETQYF
many,TRBV7-2,TRBJ2-3,-,TGTGCCAGCAGCTTACCGCGTGGTAATACGCAGTATTTT,CASSLPRGNTQYF
many,TRBV7-2,TRBJ2-5,TRBD2,TGTGCCAGCAGCGGGGCTAGCGGGGCGTACACCCAAGAGACCCAGTACTTC,CASSGASGAYTQETQYF
many,TRBV11-3,TRBJ2-5,TRBD1,TGTGCCAGCAGCTTAGGATCGGGACAGGGGAAAGAGACCCAGTACTTC,CASSLGSGQGKETQYF
-,TRBV20-1,TRBJ1-5,-,TGCAGTGCTAGAGAGGGGGGGGTAAGCAATCAGCCCCAGCATTTT,CSAREGGVSNQPQHF
many,TRBV6-6,TRBJ2-1,TRBD2,TGTGCCAGCAGTTACCTAGGGACTAGCGGAAAACTAAACTACAATGAGCAGTTCTTC,CASSYLGTSGKLNYNEQFF
few,TRBV6-1,TRBJ2-2,-,TGTGCCAGCAGTGAAGTGTGGACCCACACCGGGGAGCTGTTTTTT,CASSEVWTHTGELFF